These 16 T cell receptor beta chains share one sample of origin, sequenced in a study of blood T cell repertoires in COVID-19. Assay: immunoSEQ multiplex PCR; the TCRdb copy retains only in-frame clones and omits some. The data hold roughly 260,000 clones, with 82% observed a single time. Sequencing was carried out using peripheral blood. The receptors derive from a woman between 65 and 79 years old with acute or convalescent COVID-19.

This chain links TRBV3-1 (or the pseudogene TRBV3-2) with TRBJ1-3, with 8 bases fitting TRBD1. CDR1 is LGHDT and CDR2 is YNNKEL in the germline V gene (reference sequence). CDR3 size: 15 residues. V was pared by 3 bases and J by 4 bases, with 5 bases of the junction left unmatched. The CDR3, as DNA: TGTGCCAGCAGCCACGCCGGGACAGGAGGAAACACCATATATTTT. Residues: CASSHAGTGGNTIYF.

CDR3 nucleotides: TGTGCCAGCAGCCAAGATCCAGGACAGAGAAATTCACCCCTCCACTTT. Amino acid sequence: CASSQDPGQRNSPLHF. The rearrangement uses TRBV4-2 and TRBJ1-6, with D perhaps TRBD1 (6 bases). CDR1 is LGHNA, CDR2 YNFKEQ, per germline. V lost 0 bases and J lost 7, with 13 bases in between. The CDR3 runs to 16 residues.

The chain couples TRBV5-4 to TRBJ2-1, with 8 bases identical to TRBD2. The length of the CDR3 is 15 residues. V gave up 4 bases and J gave up 2 bases; unmatched junction bases: 5. The germline CDR1 and CDR2 sequences are SGHNT and YYREEE (reference sequence). This CDR3 reads CASSLNGGAYNEQFF. The CDR3 coding sequence is TGTGCCAGCAGCCTGAACGGGGGGGCCTACAATGAGCAGTTCTTC.

This chain uses TRBV5-5 with TRBJ2-7, with 13 bases identical to TRBD2. Germline CDR1 is SGHKS and CDR2 is YYEKEE (reference sequence). The ends lost 4 bases at V and 4 bases at J; junction bases unmatched: 5. This CDR3 has 15 amino acids. The CDR3 DNA follows: TGTGCCAGCAGCCTCCAGGGACTAGCGGGGTACGAGCAGTACTTC. It codes for CASSLQGLAGYEQYF.

The V and J genes are TRBV2 and TRBJ2-7; 8 nucleotides align to TRBD1. The ends lost 1 base at V and 3 bases at J; junction bases unmatched: 8. The germline gives CDR1 SNHLY, CDR2 FYNNEI. The CDR3 has 16 amino acids. The CDR3 coding sequence is TGTGCCAGCAGTGAAGGGGAGACAGGGGCTTACTACGAGCAGTACTTC. Residues: CASSEGETGAYYEQYF.

This chain joins TRBV7-9 and TRBJ1-4; D is perhaps TRBD1 (5 bases). The V gene lost 2 bases and the J gene lost 0 bases, with 7 bases spanning the gap. The CDR3 length is 15 residues. CDR1 and CDR2 from the germline V gene are SEHNR and FQNEAQ (reference sequence). The CDR3 spells CASSLSTATNEKLFF. DNA of the CDR3: TGTGCCAGCAGCTTATCGACAGCAACTAATGAAAAACTGTTTTTT.

This clone was seen a single time. CDR3 region: CASSLDRGIGNTIYF. The CDR3 DNA follows: TGTGCCAGCAGCTTAGACAGGGGAATTGGAAACACCATATATTTT. The chain recombines TRBV7-2 with TRBJ1-3; 7 nucleotides align to TRBD1. The junction had 3 bases not matched to a gene; V was cut back by 1 base and J by 3 bases. This CDR3 is built from 15 residues. The germline V gene encodes CDR1 SGHTA and CDR2 FQGNSA.

Here the CDR3 reads CASRRENVPSGELFF. The CDR3 region has the DNA TGTGCCAGCAGGCGGGAGAATGTACCTTCCGGGGAGCTGTTTTTT. The chain joins TRBV2 to TRBJ2-2, with 7 bases aligning to TRBD2. With V trimmed by 6 bases and J by 6 bases, 10 bases remained unmatched. Germline V gives CDR1 SNHLY, CDR2 FYNNEI. The length of the CDR3 is 15 residues.

This clone was detected only once. The chain couples TRBV7-2 to TRBJ2-7; D may be TRBD1 (5 bases). Trimming cost V 1 base and J 3 bases, with 7 bases left between them. The CDR3 has 13 residues. Looked up from germline, CDR1 is SGHTA and CDR2 is FQGNSA. CDR3 coding DNA: TGTGCCAGCAGCTTAGGGGGCAACTACGAGCAGTACTTC. Translation gives CASSLGGNYEQYF.

The chain couples TRBV4-2 to TRBJ2-2, with 11 positions matching TRBD1. The germline V gene encodes CDR1 LGHNA and CDR2 YNFKEQ. The CDR3 has 17 amino acids. The V and J ends lost 1 base and 5 bases, in that order; junction bases with no gene match: 6. This CDR3 reads CASSQAGQGARTGELFF. The CDR3 region has the DNA TGTGCCAGCAGCCAAGCAGGACAGGGGGCGCGGACCGGGGAGCTGTTTTTT.

V gene TRBV27 combines with J gene TRBJ2-2; 7 bases align to TRBD1. The V gene end was trimmed by 3 bases and the J gene end by 8 bases; junction bases not matched to a gene: 9. CDR3 size: 15 residues. Germline CDR1 and CDR2: MNHEY and SMNVEV (reference sequence). The CDR3 sequence is CASSFGNRGSGELFF. The CDR3 DNA sequence: TGTGCCAGCAGTTTCGGCAACAGGGGATCGGGGGAGCTGTTTTTT.

The V and J genes are TRBV12-3 or TRBV12-4 and TRBJ1-2; D unresolved. This CDR3 has 11 amino acids. V lost 6 bases and J 6 bases, leaving 8 bases between the germline ends. CDR3 protein: CASSRVDGYTF. The DNA of the CDR3 is TGTGCCAGCAGCCGTGTTGATGGCTACACCTTC.

The chain links TRBV5-4 to TRBJ1-2; D unresolved. V shed 3 bases and J shed 7 bases, with 10 bases lying between them. This CDR3 region has 12 residues. Germline assignment: CDR1 SGHNT and CDR2 YYREEE (reference sequence). DNA of the CDR3: TGTGCCAGCAGCTCAGACGCGGGTGGCTACACCTTC. This sequence encodes CASSSDAGGYTF.

The chain combines TRBV4-2 with TRBJ2-5; 9 bases map to TRBD2. Germline CDR1 and CDR2: LGHNA and YNFKEQ. The junction had 10 bases not matched to a gene; V was cut back by 0 bases and J by 5 bases. The CDR3 spans 17 residues. Here the CDR3 DNA reads TGTGCCAGCAGCCAAGACGGTTCTAGCGGGGTTGGGGAGACCCAGTACTTC. It is translated as CASSQDGSSGVGETQYF.

The chain recombines TRBV10-3 with TRBJ1-2, with 8 bases fitting TRBD1. This CDR3 contains 15 residues. V lost 4 bases and J lost 4; bases outside the gene matches: 8. The germline gives CDR1 ENHRY, CDR2 SYGVKD. CDR3 DNA: TGTGCCATCAGTGCCTGGGACAGGTTATCCTATGGCTACACCTTC. This gives the protein CAISAWDRLSYGYTF.

The V gene is TRBV4-1, the J gene TRBJ2-1; 15 nucleotides agree with TRBD2. The V and J ends lost 4 bases and 0 bases, in that order; junction bases with no gene match: 7. CDR1 is MGHRA and CDR2 is YSYEKL in the germline V gene. The length of the CDR3 is 19 residues. CDR3 sequence: CASSPRTSGGDLSYNEQFF. As DNA, the CDR3 is TGCGCCAGCAGCCCCCGGACTAGCGGGGGGGACCTCTCCTACAATGAGCAGTTCTTC.